Sequencing of this T cell receptor (beta chain) was carried out in a study of identical twins. This clonotype was counted a few times. Using its own MiXCR run on the 5' RACE reads, TCRdb lists one record per CDR3 protein. The data show about 700,000 distinct CDR3 sequences, less than 10% seen once. The sample was also linked to a second study, of yellow fever vaccine responses in identical twins.

This sequence was found in a woman aged 18 to 35 in good health. The sample was PBMCs.

The CDR3 DNA is TGCAGCTCTTACACCACTAGCGGGGGGGCCCGGGAGCTGTTTTTT. This gives the protein CSSYTTSGGARELFF. The chain employs TRBV29-1 and TRBJ2-2; 13 nucleotides line up with TRBD2. CDR1 SQVTM and CDR2 ANQGSEA come from the germline V gene. The CDR3 extends over 15 amino acids. V gave up 8 bases and J gave up 9 bases; unmatched junction bases: 12.